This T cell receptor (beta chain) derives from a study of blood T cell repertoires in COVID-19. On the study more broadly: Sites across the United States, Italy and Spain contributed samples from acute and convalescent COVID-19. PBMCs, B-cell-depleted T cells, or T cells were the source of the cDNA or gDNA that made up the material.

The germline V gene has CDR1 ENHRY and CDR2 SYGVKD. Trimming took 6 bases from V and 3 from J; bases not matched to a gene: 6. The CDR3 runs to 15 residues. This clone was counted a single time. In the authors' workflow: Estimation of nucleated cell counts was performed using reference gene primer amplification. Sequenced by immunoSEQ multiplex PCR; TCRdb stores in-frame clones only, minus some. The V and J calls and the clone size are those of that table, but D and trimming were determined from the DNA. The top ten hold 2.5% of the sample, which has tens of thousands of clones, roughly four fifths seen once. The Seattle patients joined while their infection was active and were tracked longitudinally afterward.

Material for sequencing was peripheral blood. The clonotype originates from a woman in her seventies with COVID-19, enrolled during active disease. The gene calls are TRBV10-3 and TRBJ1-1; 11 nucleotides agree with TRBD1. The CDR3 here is CAISPDRGRDTEAFF. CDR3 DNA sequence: TGTGCCATCAGCCCGGACAGGGGGCGAGACACTGAAGCTTTCTTT.